What follows are 29 T cell receptor beta chains derived from one specimen sequenced in a study of T cells of healthy individuals. Each CDR3 protein is one row after TCRdb ran MiXCR on the 5' RACE reads. The sample records 40,000 to 65,000 distinct CDR3 sequences, about 15% being singletons. These receptor sequences come from a human donor in good health.

This clonotype was seen repeatedly, ten times or more. The chain uses TRBV6-5 and TRBJ2-1; TRBD1 matches 7 bases. Germline CDR1 MNHEY, CDR2 SVGAGI. Trimming took 0 bases from V and 2 from J; bases not matched to a gene: 4. This CDR3 is built from 16 residues. CDR3 coding DNA: TGTGCCAGCAGTTACTCGAACAGGGGACCCTACAATGAGCAGTTCTTC. Its protein is CASSYSNRGPYNEQFF.

This clonotype was counted ten times or more. The chain has TRBV29-1 and TRBJ1-3; tentative D call: TRBD1 (6 bases). Trimming stripped 6 bases from V and 4 bases from J, with 16 bases between. Germline CDR1 reads SQVTM; CDR2 reads ANQGSEA. The CDR3 spans 14 residues. CDR3 region: CSVRTVPDGNTIYF. The CDR3 DNA is TGCAGCGTGAGGACAGTCCCGGACGGAAACACCATATATTTT.

The chain joins TRBV7-2 to TRBJ2-7; TRBD1 matches at 8 bases. The germline gives CDR1 SGHTA, CDR2 FQGNSA. The V and J ends lost 4 bases and 5 bases, in that order; junction bases with no gene match: 7. The CDR3 is made up of 14 amino acids. The CDR3 DNA reads as TGTGCCAGCAGCTCCCGGACAGGGTCGGACGAGCAGTACTTC. Translated, it gives CASSSRTGSDEQYF.

This clonotype occurred many times. This chain links TRBV30 with TRBJ2-2, with D unresolved. Germline V gene data show CDR1 as GTSNPN and CDR2 as SVGIG (reference sequence). CDR3 length: 10 amino acids. V was pared by 5 bases and J by 3 bases, with 1 base between. The CDR3 bases are TGTGCCTGGGACACCGGGGAGCTGTTTTTT. Translated: CAWDTGELFF.

This clonotype was picked up many times. The chain employs TRBV3-1 and TRBJ2-3; TRBD2 aligns across 7 bases. The CDR3 sequence is 16 residues long. The V and J ends lost 4 bases and 4 bases, in that order; junction bases with no gene match: 11. Germline V gene sequence: CDR1 LGHDT, CDR2 YNNKEL (reference sequence). CDR3 region: CASSLTEGGSADTQYF. The CDR3 nucleotides read TGTGCCAGCAGCCTTACTGAGGGAGGGTCGGCAGATACGCAGTATTTT.

Ten or more counts support this clonotype. The V and J genes are TRBV7-2 and TRBJ2-7, with TRBD2 matching 10 bases. J lost 2 bases, V lost 2 bases, and 0 bases had no gene match. The germline V gene encodes CDR1 SGHTA and CDR2 FQGNSA. The CDR3 extends over 14 amino acids. The DNA of the CDR3 is TGTGCCAGCAGCTTACTAGCGGGGGCCTACGAGCAGTACTTC. Its translation: CASSLLAGAYEQYF.

This clonotype was seen a handful of times. The chain couples TRBV4-3 to TRBJ1-2; 10 bases agree with TRBD1. Per the germline V gene, CDR1 is LGHNA and CDR2 is YSLEER. The CDR3 runs 16 residues. The V segment lost 0 bases and the J segment 7 bases; nucleotides outside the gene matches: 8. CDR3 sequence reads: CASSQDTGTGDSGYTF. For the CDR3, the DNA is TGCGCCAGCAGCCAAGATACAGGGACAGGGGACAGTGGCTACACCTTC.

This clonotype was recorded many times. The genes are TRBV29-1 and TRBJ2-5; TRBD1 agrees at 7 bases. Germline trimming cut 7 bases from V and 2 bases from J; bases unmatched to any gene: 10. From germline, CDR1 is SQVTM and CDR2 ANQGSEA. This CDR3 has 14 amino acids. The CDR3 DNA follows: TGCAGCGGTGGGACAGTCAGGGAGCAAGAGACCCAGTACTTC. Its protein is CSGGTVREQETQYF.

This chain uses TRBV6-2 or TRBV6-3 with TRBJ1-5; weak D call: TRBD1 (6 bases). Germline V gene sequence: CDR1 MNHEY, CDR2 SVGEGT. This CDR3 spans 16 amino acids. Trimming removed 5 bases at V and 0 bases at J, with 14 bases between. In DNA form, the CDR3 reads TGTGCCAGCAGTCCGGGACAAGACTATAGCAATCAGCCCCAGCATTTT. It encodes CASSPGQDYSNQPQHF.

This clonotype has just a few counts. CDR3 DNA sequence: TGCAGTGCTAGAAGTGACCGAGGAGAGACCCAGTACTTC. This sequence encodes CSARSDRGETQYF. V usage is TRBV20-1 and J usage is TRBJ2-5; D remains unclear. The V gene lost 2 bases and the J gene lost 4 bases, with 11 bases spanning the gap. Germline CDR1 DFQATT, CDR2 SNEGSKA (reference sequence). This CDR3 contains 13 residues.

In this sample, this clonotype turned up a few times. This chain joins TRBV9 and TRBJ2-7; TRBD1 agrees at 7 bases. The germline gives CDR1 SGDLS, CDR2 YYNGEE. Losses at the gene ends were 0 bases for V and 3 bases for J; bases not matched to a gene: 12. This CDR3 is built from 17 residues. Here the CDR3 reads CASSVAAPGQGDYEQYF. CDR3 nucleotide sequence: TGTGCCAGCAGCGTAGCAGCCCCAGGGCAGGGGGACTACGAGCAGTACTTC.

The sample holds many counts of this clonotype. This chain joins TRBV5-1 and TRBJ1-1; D is unclear. Trimming cost V 1 base and J 1 base, with 5 bases left between them. The CDR3 consists of 13 residues. Germline assignment: CDR1 SGHRS and CDR2 YFSETQ. CDR3 in DNA: TGCGCCAGCAGCTTGCCGCAGAACACTGAAGCTTTCTTT. Its translation is CASSLPQNTEAFF.

The V and J genes are TRBV20-1 and TRBJ2-7; D gene uncertain. The germline V gene has CDR1 DFQATT and CDR2 SNEGSKA (reference sequence). The CDR3 length is 14 residues. V was shortened by 6 bases and J by 0 bases, with 15 bases between the two germline ends. CDR3 loop: CSALTKLSSYEQYF. The CDR3, as DNA: TGCAGTGCGCTAACAAAATTAAGCTCCTACGAGCAGTACTTC.

Only a few counts were recorded for this clonotype. CDR3 residues: CASSLAASGSPFNEQFF. CDR3 sequence (DNA): TGTGCCAGCAGCCTAGCGGCTAGCGGGAGCCCCTTCAATGAGCAGTTCTTC. This chain joins TRBV11-2 and TRBJ2-1, with TRBD2 identical over 10 bases. The length of the CDR3 is 17 residues. The trim removed 5 bases at V and 6 bases at J, leaving 13 bases unmatched. Germline loops: CDR1 SGHAT, CDR2 FQNNGV.

This clonotype was counted between two and nine times. The chain links TRBV10-3 to TRBJ1-6; unclear D gene. V shed 3 bases and J shed 0 bases, with 6 bases lying between them. The germline CDR1 and CDR2 sequences are ENHRY and SYGVKD. The CDR3 length is 15 residues. Here the CDR3 reads CAISESGSYNSPLHF. The CDR3 bases are TGTGCCATCAGTGAATCAGGCTCCTATAATTCACCCCTCCACTTT.

This clonotype came up a few times. The chain combines TRBV27 with TRBJ2-7; no definite D call. The CDR3 totals 12 residues. V was clipped by 8 bases and J by 7 bases, with 15 bases between them. Germline V gene lookup returns CDR1 MNHEY and CDR2 SMNVEV (reference sequence). The CDR3 spells CASGRTPREQYF. As DNA, the CDR3 is TGTGCCAGCGGCCGTACTCCACGTGAGCAGTACTTC.

V and J are TRBV23-1 and TRBJ2-6, with D perhaps matching TRBD2 (6 bases). TRBV23-1 counts as an open reading frame of uncertain function. V lost 7 bases and J lost 0, with 13 bases in between. This CDR3 has 16 residues. The CDR3 DNA follows: TGCGCCAGCATTTGGGGGGACCGCTCTGGGGCCAACGTCCTGACTTTC. Protein sequence: CASIWGDRSGANVLTF.

The chain recombines TRBV9 with TRBJ2-2; TRBD1 agrees at 8 bases. V trimming: 4 bases; J trimming: 3 bases; junction bases outside the gene matches: 8. This CDR3 contains 16 residues. Looked up from germline, CDR1 is SGDLS and CDR2 is YYNGEE. This chain's CDR3 is CASSTLQGADTGELFF. The CDR3 nucleotides read TGTGCCAGCAGCACTCTTCAGGGGGCGGACACCGGGGAGCTGTTTTTT.

This clonotype was counted a single time. The CDR3 bases are TGTGCCAGCAGCCGGGAGAGGGGAGAGACCCAGTACTTC. Encoded protein: CASSRERGETQYF. This chain links TRBV6-4 with TRBJ2-5; TRBD2 might be the D (6 bases). V shed 6 bases and J shed 4 bases, with 12 bases lying between them. The CDR3 spans 13 residues. In germline, CDR1 is MRHNA, CDR2 SNTAGT.

This clonotype was counted ten times or more. The rearrangement joins TRBV19 to TRBJ2-5; no definite D call. This CDR3 is built from 15 residues. Between the trimmed V and J ends, which lost 4 bases and 2 bases, there was a span of 14 bases. Germline loops: CDR1 LNHDA, CDR2 SQIVND (reference sequence). CDR3 residues: CASSTGRSLQETQYF. DNA of the CDR3: TGTGCCAGTAGTACTGGCAGGAGCTTGCAAGAGACCCAGTACTTC. The whole variable domain, remainder taken from reference TRBV19 and TRBJ2-5, is DGGITQSPKYLFRKEGQNVTLSCEQNLNHDAMYWYRQDPGQGLRLIYYSQIVNDFQKGDIAEGYSVSREKKESFPLTVTSAQKNPTAFYLCASSTGRSLQETQYFGPGTRLLVL.

This clonotype turned up a few times. The CDR3 DNA reads TGTGCCAGCACCGTGATCCCAGAGACCCAGTACTTC. It encodes CASTVIPETQYF. V and J are TRBV27 and TRBJ2-5; D unclear. The CDR3 has 12 residues. V dropped 7 bases and J dropped 4 bases, with 10 bases sitting between them. Per germline, CDR1 MNHEY and CDR2 SMNVEV (reference sequence).

This clonotype was counted ten times or more. V gene TRBV7-2 combines with J gene TRBJ2-1; 8 bases are a match to TRBD1. Trimming at V came to 5 bases and at J to 6 bases, leaving 6 bases not matched to a gene. CDR1 is SGHTA, CDR2 FQGNSA, per germline. The CDR3 consists of 14 residues. CDR3 nucleotides: TGTGCCAGCAGCCTGGACAGGGAGAGCAATGAGCAGTTCTTC. Translating it yields CASSLDRESNEQFF.

DNA for the CDR3: TGTGCCAGCAGCCAAGATTCTCCGGGGGAGCTTGGGGGCACAGATACGCAGTATTTT. This translates into CASSQDSPGELGGTDTQYF. This chain links TRBV3-1 with TRBJ2-3; D is possibly TRBD2 (6 bases). Germline V gene lookup returns CDR1 LGHDT and CDR2 YNNKEL (reference sequence). This CDR3 is 19 amino acids long. V lost 0 bases and J lost 1, with 20 bases in between.

This clonotype was counted between two and nine times. The rearrangement joins TRBV29-1 to TRBJ2-5; no firm D call. Trimming removed 5 bases from V and 4 bases from J, with 8 bases in between. Germline V lookup: CDR1 SQVTM, CDR2 ANQGSEA. The CDR3 extends over 11 amino acids. CDR3 amino acids: CSVYTVETQYF. CDR3 coding DNA: TGCAGCGTTTATACAGTAGAGACCCAGTACTTC.

Ten or more counts support this clonotype. The chain joins TRBV20-1 to TRBJ2-3; D gene unclear. V was shortened by 5 bases and J by 3 bases, with 6 bases between the two germline ends. The CDR3 contains 11 residues. Per the germline V gene, CDR1 is DFQATT and CDR2 is SNEGSKA (reference sequence). The chain's CDR3 is CSAFVTDTQYF. CDR3 sequence (DNA): TGCAGTGCTTTCGTAACAGATACGCAGTATTTT.

The table lists this clonotype with many counts. As DNA, the CDR3 is TGCAGTGCTAGGTCGCCAAACACTGAAGCTTTCTTT. Translating gives CSARSPNTEAFF. The chain recombines TRBV20-1 with TRBJ1-1; D gene ambiguous. CDR1 and CDR2 (germline): DFQATT, SNEGSKA (reference sequence). The V end lost 3 bases, the J end lost 2 bases, and 7 bases lay between the germline ends. The CDR3 is 12 residues long.

This clonotype was seen a handful of times. V and J are TRBV13 and TRBJ2-1; 7 positions match TRBD2. The CDR3 runs 13 residues. V lost 1 base, J lost 7 bases, and 1 base stayed unmatched. Per the germline V gene, CDR1 is PRHDT and CDR2 is FYEKMQ (reference sequence). For the CDR3, the DNA is TGTGCCAGCAGCTTAGTCGGGGGGAATGAGCAGTTCTTC. As protein: CASSLVGGNEQFF.

Ten or more counts support this clonotype. The chain combines TRBV20-1 with TRBJ2-3; a possible D gene is TRBD1 (7 bases). Germline V gives CDR1 DFQATT, CDR2 SNEGSKA (reference sequence). CDR3 length: 14 residues. V dropped 2 bases and J dropped 5 bases, with 14 bases sitting between them. CDR3 sequence reads: CSARPQGGIDTQYF. The CDR3 nucleotides are TGCAGTGCTAGACCGCAGGGGGGTATAGATACGCAGTATTTT.

This clonotype was recorded many times. The genes are TRBV7-9 and TRBJ2-7; tentatively, D is TRBD2 (6 bases). V lost 1 base and J lost 1, with 17 bases in between. This CDR3 has 17 amino acids. Germline CDR1 reads SEHNR; CDR2 reads FQNEAQ (reference sequence). As DNA, the CDR3 is TGTGCCAGCAGCTTAGACCGTACCGGGGAGGAATCCTACGAGCAGTACTTC. Amino acid sequence: CASSLDRTGEESYEQYF.